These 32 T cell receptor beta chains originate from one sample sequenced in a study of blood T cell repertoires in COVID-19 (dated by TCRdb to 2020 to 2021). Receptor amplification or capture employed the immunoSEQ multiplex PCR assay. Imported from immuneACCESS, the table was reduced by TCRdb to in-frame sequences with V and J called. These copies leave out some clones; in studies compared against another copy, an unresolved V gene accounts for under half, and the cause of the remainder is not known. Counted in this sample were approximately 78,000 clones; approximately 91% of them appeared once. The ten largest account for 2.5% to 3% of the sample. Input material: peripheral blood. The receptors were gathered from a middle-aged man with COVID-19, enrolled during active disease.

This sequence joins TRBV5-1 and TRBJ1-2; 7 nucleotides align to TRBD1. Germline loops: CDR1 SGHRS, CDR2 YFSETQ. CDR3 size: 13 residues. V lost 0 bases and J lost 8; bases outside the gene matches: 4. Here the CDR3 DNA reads TGCGCCAGCAGCTTGGACAGGGGTGGGGGCTACACCTTC. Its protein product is CASSLDRGGGYTF.

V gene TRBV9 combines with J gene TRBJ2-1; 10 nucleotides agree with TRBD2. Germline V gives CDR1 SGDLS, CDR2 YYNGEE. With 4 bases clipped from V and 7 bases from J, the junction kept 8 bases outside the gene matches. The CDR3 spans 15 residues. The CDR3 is CASSSLAGVQNEQFF. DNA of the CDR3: TGTGCCAGCAGCTCGCTAGCGGGAGTCCAGAATGAGCAGTTCTTC.

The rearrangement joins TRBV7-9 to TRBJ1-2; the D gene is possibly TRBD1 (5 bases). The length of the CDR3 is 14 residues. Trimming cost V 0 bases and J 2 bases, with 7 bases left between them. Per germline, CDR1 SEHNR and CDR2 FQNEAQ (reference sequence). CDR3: CASSLAAGNYGYTF. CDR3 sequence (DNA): TGTGCCAGCAGCTTAGCGGCAGGGAACTATGGCTACACCTTC.

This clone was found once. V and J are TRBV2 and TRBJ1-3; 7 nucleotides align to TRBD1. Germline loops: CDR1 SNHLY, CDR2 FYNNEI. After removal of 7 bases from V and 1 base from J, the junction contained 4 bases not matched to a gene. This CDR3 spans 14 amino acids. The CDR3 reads CASTGTASGNTIYF. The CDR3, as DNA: TGTGCCAGCACTGGGACAGCGTCTGGAAACACCATATATTTT.

The CDR3, as DNA: TGTGCCAGCAGCTTAGGACTTTCTGAAGCTTTCTTT. Translating gives CASSLGLSEAFF. This chain joins TRBV7-9 and TRBJ1-1, with D unresolved. CDR1 SEHNR and CDR2 FQNEAQ come from the germline V gene (reference sequence). Deletions cut 1 base from V and 6 bases from J, with 6 bases between. The CDR3 contains 12 residues.

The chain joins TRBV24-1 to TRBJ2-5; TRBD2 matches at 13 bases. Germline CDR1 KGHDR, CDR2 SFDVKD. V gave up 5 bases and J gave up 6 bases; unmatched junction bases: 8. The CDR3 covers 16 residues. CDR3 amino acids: CATSGRTSGRRKTQYF. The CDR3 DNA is TGTGCCACCAGTGGCAGGACTAGCGGGAGAAGAAAGACCCAGTACTTC.

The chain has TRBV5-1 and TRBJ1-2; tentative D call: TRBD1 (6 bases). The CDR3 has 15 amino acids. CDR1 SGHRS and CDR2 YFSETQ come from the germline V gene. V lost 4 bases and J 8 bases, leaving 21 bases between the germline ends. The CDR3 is CASSPEGEAGSGYTF. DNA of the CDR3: TGCGCCAGCAGCCCCGAGGGGGAAGCTGGCTCCGGCTACACCTTC.

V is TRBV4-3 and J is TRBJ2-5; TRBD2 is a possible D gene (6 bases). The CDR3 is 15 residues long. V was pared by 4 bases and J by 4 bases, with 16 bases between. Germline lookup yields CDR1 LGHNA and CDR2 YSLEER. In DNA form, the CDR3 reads TGCGCCAGCAGCCCTTCGATCCGGGGAGGAGAGACCCAGTACTTC. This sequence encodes CASSPSIRGGETQYF.

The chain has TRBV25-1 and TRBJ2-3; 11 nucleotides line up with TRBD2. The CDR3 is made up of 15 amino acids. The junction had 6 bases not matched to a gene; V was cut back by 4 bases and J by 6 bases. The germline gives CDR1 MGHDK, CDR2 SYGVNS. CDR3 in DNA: TGTGCCAGCAGTGGGCGACTAGCGGGACTGGATACGCAGTATTTT. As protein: CASSGRLAGLDTQYF.

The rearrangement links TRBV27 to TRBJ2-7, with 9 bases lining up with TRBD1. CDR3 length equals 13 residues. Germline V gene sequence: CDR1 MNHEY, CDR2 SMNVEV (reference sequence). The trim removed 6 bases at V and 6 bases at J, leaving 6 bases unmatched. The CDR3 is CASRPTGGAEQYF. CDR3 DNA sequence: TGTGCCAGCAGGCCAACAGGGGGCGCCGAGCAGTACTTC.

CDR3 nucleotides: TGTGCCAGCCAAGACTTAGCCAAAAACATTCAGTACTTC. The encoded protein is CASQDLAKNIQYF. The V and J genes are TRBV6-5 and TRBJ2-4; D call uncertain. This CDR3 is 13 amino acids long. Deletions cut 8 bases from V and 0 bases from J, with 8 bases between. Germline assignment: CDR1 MNHEY and CDR2 SVGAGI.

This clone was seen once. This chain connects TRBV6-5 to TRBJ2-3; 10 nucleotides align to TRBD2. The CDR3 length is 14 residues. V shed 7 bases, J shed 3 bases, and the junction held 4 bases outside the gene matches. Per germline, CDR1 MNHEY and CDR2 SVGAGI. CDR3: CASKWTSGTDTQYF. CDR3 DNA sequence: TGTGCCAGCAAGTGGACTAGCGGTACAGATACGCAGTATTTT.

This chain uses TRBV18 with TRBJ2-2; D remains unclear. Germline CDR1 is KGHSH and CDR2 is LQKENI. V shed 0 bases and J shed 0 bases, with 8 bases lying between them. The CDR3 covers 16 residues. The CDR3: CASSPPNIANTGELFF. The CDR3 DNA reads TGTGCCAGCTCACCACCAAACATCGCGAACACCGGGGAGCTGTTTTTT.

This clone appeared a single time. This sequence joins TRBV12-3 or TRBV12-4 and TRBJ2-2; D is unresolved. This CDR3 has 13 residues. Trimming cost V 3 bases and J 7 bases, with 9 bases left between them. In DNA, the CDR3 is TGTGCCAGCAGTTTTACTGGTGACGGGGAGCTGTTTTTT. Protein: CASSFTGDGELFF.

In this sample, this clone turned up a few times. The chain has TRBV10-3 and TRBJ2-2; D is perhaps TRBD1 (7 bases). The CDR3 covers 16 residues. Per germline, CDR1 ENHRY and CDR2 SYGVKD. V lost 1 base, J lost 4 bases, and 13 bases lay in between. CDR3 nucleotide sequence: TGTGCCATCAGTGAGTTCCACCAGGGGGGCACCGGGGAGCTGTTTTTT. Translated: CAISEFHQGGTGELFF.

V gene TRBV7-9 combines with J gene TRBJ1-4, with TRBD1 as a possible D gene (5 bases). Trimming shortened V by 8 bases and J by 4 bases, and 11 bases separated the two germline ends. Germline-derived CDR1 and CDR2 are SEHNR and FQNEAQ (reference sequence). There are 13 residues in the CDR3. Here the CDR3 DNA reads TGTGCCAGCTCGTACGGGGGTAATGAAAAACTGTTTTTT. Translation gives CASSYGGNEKLFF.

The CDR3 reads CASSLAGGSTDTQYF. The CDR3 DNA is TGTGCCAGCAGTTTAGCGGGAGGGAGCACAGATACGCAGTATTTT. This chain joins TRBV5-4 and TRBJ2-3, with 11 bases identical to TRBD2. The V and J ends lost 5 bases and 0 bases, in that order; junction bases with no gene match: 2. This CDR3 region has 15 residues. CDR1 is SGHNT and CDR2 is YYREEE in the germline V gene (reference sequence). Full variable domain (outside the CDR3, taken from reference TRBV5-4 and TRBJ2-3): ETGVTQSPTHLIKTRGQQVTLRCSSQSGHNTVSWYQQALGQGPQFIFQYYREEENGRGNFPPRFSGLQFPNYSSELNVNALELDDSALYLCASSLAGGSTDTQYFGPGTRLTVL.

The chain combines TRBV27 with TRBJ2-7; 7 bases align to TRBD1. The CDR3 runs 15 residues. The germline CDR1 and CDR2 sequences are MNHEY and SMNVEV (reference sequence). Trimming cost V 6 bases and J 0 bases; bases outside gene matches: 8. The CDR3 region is CASRYTGAGSYEQYF. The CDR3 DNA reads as TGTGCCAGCAGGTACACAGGGGCCGGCTCCTACGAGCAGTACTTC.

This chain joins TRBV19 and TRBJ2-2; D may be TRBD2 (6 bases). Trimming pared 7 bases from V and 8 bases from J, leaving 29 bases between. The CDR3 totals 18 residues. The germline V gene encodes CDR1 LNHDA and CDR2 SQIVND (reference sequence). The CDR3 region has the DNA TGTGCCAGTACCCATGTTTGGGCACGTGGGACTTCGGCAGGGGAGCTGTTTTTT. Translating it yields CASTHVWARGTSAGELFF.

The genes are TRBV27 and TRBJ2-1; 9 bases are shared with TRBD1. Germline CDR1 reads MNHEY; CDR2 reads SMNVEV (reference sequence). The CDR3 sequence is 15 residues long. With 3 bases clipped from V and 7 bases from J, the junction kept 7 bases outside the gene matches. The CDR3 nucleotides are TGTGCCAGCAGTTTGTCGGGGACAGGGATGAATGAGCAGTTCTTC. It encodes CASSLSGTGMNEQFF.

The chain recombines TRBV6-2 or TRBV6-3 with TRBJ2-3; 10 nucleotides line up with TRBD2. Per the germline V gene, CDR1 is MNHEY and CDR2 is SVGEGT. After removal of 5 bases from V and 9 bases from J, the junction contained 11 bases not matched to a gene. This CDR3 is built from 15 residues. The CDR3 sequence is CASSEPGLAFSTQYF. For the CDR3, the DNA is TGTGCCAGCAGTGAGCCGGGACTAGCGTTTTCAACGCAGTATTTT.

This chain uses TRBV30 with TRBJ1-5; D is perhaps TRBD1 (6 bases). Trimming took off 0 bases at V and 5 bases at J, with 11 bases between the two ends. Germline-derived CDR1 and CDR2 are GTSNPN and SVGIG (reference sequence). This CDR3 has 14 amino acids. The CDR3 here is CAWSVGGRDQPQHF. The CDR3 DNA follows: TGTGCCTGGAGTGTGGGGGGGCGCGATCAGCCCCAGCATTTT.

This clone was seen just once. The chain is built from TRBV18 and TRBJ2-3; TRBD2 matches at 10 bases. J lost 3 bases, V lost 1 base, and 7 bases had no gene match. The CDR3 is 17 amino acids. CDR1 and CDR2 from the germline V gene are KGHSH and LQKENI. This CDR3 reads CASSPRLSSGRTDTQYF. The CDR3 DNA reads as TGTGCCAGCTCACCACGGCTCTCTAGCGGGAGAACAGATACGCAGTATTTT. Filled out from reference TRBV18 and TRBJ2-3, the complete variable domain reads NAGVMQNPRHLVRRRGQEARLRCSPMKGHSHVYWYRQLPEEGLKFMVYLQKENIIDESGMPKERFSAEFPKEGPSILRIQQVVRGDSAAYFCASSPRLSSGRTDTQYFGPGTRLTVL.

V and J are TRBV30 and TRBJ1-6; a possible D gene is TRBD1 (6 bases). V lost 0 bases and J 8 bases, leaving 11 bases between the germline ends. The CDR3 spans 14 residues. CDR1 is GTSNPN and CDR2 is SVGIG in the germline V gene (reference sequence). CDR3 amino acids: CAWSVQGGDSPLHF. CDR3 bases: TGTGCCTGGAGTGTACAAGGGGGTGATTCACCCCTCCACTTT.

The CDR3 region has the DNA TGTGCCACCCAGGGACAGGGGGCGCAGGGTTCACCCCTCCACTTT. This sequence encodes CATQGQGAQGSPLHF. This chain uses TRBV10-3 with TRBJ1-6; the match to TRBD1 covers 12 bases. Germline-derived CDR1 and CDR2 are ENHRY and SYGVKD. This CDR3 region has 15 residues. With 10 bases clipped from V and 9 bases from J, the junction kept 10 bases outside the gene matches.

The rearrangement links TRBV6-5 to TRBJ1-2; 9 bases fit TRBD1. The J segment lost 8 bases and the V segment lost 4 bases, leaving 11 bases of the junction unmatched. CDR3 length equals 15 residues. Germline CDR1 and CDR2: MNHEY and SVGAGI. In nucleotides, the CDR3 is TGTGCCAGCAGTTCCCCCCCGGACAGGGGACCGGGCTACACCTTC. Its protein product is CASSSPPDRGPGYTF.

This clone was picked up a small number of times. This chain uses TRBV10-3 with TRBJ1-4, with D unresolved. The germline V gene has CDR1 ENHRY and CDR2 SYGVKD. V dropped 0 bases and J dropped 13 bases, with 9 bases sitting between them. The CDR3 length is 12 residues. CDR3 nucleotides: TGTGCCATCAGTGAGTCGAGTGAATCACTGTTTTTT. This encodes CAISESSESLFF.

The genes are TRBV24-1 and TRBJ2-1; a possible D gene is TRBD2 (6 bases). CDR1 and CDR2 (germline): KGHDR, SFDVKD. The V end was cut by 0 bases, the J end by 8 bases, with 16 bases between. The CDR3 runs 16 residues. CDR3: CATSDLRGGIGDEQFF. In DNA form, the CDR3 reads TGTGCCACCAGTGATTTGCGGGGCGGGATTGGCGATGAGCAGTTCTTC.

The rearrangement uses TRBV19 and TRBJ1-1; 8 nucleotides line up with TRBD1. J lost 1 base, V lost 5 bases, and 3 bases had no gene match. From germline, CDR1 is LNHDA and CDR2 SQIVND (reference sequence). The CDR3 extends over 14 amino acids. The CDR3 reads CASSSGQGNTEAFF. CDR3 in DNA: TGTGCCAGTAGTTCAGGACAGGGGAACACTGAAGCTTTCTTT.

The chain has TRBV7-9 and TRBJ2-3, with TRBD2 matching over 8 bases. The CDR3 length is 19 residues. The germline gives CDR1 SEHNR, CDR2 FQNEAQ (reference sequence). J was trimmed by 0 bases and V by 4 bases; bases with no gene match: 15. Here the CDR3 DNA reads TGTGCCAGCAGCTCCATTAGCGGGGCAGACTCTGATAGCACAGATACGCAGTATTTT. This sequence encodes CASSSISGADSDSTDTQYF.

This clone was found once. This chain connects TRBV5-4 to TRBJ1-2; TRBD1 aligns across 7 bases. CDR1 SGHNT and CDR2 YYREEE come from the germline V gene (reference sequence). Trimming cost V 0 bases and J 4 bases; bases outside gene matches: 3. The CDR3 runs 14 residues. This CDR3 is CASSLATGTYGYTF. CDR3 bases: TGTGCCAGCAGCTTGGCGACAGGGACCTATGGCTACACCTTC.

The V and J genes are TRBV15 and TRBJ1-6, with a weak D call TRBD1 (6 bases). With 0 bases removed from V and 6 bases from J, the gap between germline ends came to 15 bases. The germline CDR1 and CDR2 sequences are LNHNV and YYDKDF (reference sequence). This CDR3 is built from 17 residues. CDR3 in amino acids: CATSRDLGGGGNSPLHF. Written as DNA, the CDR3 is TGTGCCACCAGCAGAGATTTAGGGGGGGGAGGTAATTCACCCCTCCACTTT.